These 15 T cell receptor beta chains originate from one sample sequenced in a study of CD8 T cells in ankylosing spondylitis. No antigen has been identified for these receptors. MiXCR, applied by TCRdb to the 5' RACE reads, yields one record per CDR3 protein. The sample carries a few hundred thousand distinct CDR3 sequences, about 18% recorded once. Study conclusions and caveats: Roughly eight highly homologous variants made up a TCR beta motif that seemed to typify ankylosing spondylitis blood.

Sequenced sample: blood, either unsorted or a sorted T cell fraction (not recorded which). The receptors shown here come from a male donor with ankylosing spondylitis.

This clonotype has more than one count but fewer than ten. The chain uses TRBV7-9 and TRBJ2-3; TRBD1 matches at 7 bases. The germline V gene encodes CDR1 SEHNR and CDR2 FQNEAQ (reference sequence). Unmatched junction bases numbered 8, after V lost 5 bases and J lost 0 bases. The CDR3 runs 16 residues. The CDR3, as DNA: TGTGCCAGCAGCCCTGGGACAGCGACTAGCACAGATACGCAGTATTTT. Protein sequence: CASSPGTATSTDTQYF. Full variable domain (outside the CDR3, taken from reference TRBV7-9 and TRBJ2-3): DTGVSQNPRHKITKRGQNVTFRCDPISEHNRLYWYRQTLGQGPEFLTYFQNEAQLEKSRLLSDRFSAERPKGSFSTLEIQRTEQGDSAMYLCASSPGTATSTDTQYFGPGTRLTVL.

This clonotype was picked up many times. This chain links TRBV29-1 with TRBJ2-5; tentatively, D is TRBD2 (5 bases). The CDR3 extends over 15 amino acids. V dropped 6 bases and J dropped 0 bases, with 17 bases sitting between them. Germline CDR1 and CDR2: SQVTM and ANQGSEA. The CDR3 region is CSVGGSEYDQETQYF. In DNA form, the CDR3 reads TGCAGCGTAGGAGGCAGCGAATACGACCAAGAGACCCAGTACTTC.

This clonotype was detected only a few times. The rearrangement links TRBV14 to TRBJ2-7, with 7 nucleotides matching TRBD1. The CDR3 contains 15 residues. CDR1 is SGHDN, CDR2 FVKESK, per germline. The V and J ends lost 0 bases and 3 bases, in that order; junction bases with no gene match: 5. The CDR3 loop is CASSQETGWGYEQYF. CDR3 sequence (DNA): TGTGCCAGCAGCCAAGAGACAGGGTGGGGCTACGAGCAGTACTTC.

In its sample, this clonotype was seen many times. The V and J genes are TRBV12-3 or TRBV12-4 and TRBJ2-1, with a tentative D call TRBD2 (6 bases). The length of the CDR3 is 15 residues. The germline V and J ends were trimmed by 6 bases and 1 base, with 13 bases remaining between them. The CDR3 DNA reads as TGTGCCAGCAGCTTACTAGCCCTTTCCTACAATGAGCAGTTCTTC. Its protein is CASSLLALSYNEQFF.

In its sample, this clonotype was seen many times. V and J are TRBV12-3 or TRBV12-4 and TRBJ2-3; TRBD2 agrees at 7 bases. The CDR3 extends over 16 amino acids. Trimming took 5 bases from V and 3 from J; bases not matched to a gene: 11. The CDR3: CASSPLWGGGTDTQYF. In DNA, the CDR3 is TGTGCCAGCAGTCCGCTCTGGGGCGGGGGTACAGATACGCAGTATTTT.

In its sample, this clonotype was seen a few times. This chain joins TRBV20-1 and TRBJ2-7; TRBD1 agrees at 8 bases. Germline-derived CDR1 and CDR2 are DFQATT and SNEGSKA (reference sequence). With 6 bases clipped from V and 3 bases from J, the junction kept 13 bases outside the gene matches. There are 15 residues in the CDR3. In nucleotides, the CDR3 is TGCAGTGCCGCGGAAACCGGGACAGGTCGCTACGAGCAGTACTTC. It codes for CSAAETGTGRYEQYF.

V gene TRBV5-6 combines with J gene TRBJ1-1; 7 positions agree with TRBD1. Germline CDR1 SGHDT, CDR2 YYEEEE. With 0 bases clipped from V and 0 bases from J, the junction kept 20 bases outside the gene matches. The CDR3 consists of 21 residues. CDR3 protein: CASSLAGVSGRDSYMNTEAFF. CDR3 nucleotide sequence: TGTGCCAGCAGCTTGGCCGGGGTCAGCGGCCGGGACAGCTACATGAACACTGAAGCTTTCTTT.

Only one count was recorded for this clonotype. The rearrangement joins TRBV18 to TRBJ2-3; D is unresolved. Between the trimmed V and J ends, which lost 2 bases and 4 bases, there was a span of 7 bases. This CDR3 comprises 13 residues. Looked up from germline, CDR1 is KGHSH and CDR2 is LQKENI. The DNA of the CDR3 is TGTGCCAGCTCACCAATCGTGCCAGATACGCAGTATTTT. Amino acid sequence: CASSPIVPDTQYF.

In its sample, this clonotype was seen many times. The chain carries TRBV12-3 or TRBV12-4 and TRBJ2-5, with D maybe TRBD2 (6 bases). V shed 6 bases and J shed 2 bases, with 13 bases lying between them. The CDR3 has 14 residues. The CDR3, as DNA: TGTGCCAGCAGCCCCGGGAGTTGGCAAGAGACCCAGTACTTC. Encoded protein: CASSPGSWQETQYF.

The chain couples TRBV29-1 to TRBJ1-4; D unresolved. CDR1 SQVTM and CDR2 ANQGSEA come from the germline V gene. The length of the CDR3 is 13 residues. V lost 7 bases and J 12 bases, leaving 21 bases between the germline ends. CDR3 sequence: CSAADGSAVELFF. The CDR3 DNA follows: TGCAGCGCAGCGGATGGGTCCGCGGTAGAACTGTTTTTT.

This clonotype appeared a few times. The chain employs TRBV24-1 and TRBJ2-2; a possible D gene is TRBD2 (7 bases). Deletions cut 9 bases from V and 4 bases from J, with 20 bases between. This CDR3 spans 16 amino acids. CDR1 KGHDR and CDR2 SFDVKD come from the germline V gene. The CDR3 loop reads CATQGGASLGTGELFF. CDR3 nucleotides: TGTGCCACCCAAGGGGGGGCGTCCCTGGGCACCGGGGAGCTGTTTTTT.

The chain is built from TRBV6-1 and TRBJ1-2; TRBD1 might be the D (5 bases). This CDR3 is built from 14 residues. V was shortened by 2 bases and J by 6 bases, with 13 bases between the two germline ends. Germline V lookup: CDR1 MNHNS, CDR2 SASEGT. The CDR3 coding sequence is TGTGCCAGCAGTGAACAGGGTCGCCACCATGGCTACACCTTC. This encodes CASSEQGRHHGYTF.

The CDR3 spells CASSLRAQGETQYF. The DNA for the CDR3 is TGTGCCAGCAGCTTAAGGGCCCAAGGAGAGACCCAGTACTTC. This chain links TRBV7-9 with TRBJ2-5, with D unclear. Per the germline V gene, CDR1 is SEHNR and CDR2 is FQNEAQ (reference sequence). V lost 2 bases and J 4 bases, leaving 11 bases between the germline ends. CDR3 length: 14 residues.

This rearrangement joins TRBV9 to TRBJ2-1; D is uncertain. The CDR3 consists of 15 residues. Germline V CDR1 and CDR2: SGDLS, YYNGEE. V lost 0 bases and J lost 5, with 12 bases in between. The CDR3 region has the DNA TGTGCCAGCAGCGTAGGCCCGAATTCGGACAATGAGCAGTTCTTC. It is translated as CASSVGPNSDNEQFF.

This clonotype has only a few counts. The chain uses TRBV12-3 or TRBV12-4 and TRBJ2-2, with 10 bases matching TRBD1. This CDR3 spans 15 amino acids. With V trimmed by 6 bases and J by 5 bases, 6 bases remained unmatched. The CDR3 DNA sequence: TGTGCCAGCAGGACCGGGACAGGGGCAACCGGGGAGCTGTTTTTT. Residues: CASRTGTGATGELFF.